This T cell receptor (beta chain) was profiled in a study of shared clonotypes between healthy human individuals. Study in general: Aged 18 to 49, the donors were a couple of women and a few men. Each donor had three CD4 naive, three CD4 memory, two CD8 naive and one CD8 memory plate. General observations from the study: A reduction in generation probabilities was seen for non-shared clonotypes relative to those shared by all four donors.

Sorted-subset replicate PCR reactions contained approximately 190 ng DNA, corresponding to 29,000 or so T cell genomes. Some clones are missing from TCRdb's copy, which holds only in-frame ones; the method was immunoSEQ multiplex PCR. The sample includes 2 million to 2.5 million clones, under 97% of them seen just once. V lost 3 bases and J lost 4; bases outside the gene matches: 6. Germline V gives CDR1 SGHAT, CDR2 FQNNGV. The CDR3 spans 16 residues. This clone showed up just once. Its antigen remains unidentified. This sequence originates from a man younger than 30 in good health. The material sequenced was naive CD4+ T cells sorted from blood. The subset here: CD45RA+ positively selected. V gene TRBV11-2 combines with J gene TRBJ2-2; the match to TRBD1 covers 9 bases. For the CDR3, the DNA is TGTGCCAGCAGCTTGACAGGGGGGCAATCCACCGGGGAGCTGTTTTTT. The encoded protein is CASSLTGGQSTGELFF.